This T cell receptor beta chain was obtained from a study of STAT5B mutations in CD4+ large granular lymphocyte leukemia. Some clones are missing from TCRdb's copy, which holds only in-frame ones; the method was immunoSEQ multiplex PCR. The repertoire holds 32,000 or so clones, with around 85% as singletons. Sequencing was performed on CD4+ T cells from blood buffy coats. This receptor was taken from a human donor in good health.

CDR3 DNA sequence: TGCGCCAGCAGCTTGACAGGGACGCAGGATGGTGAAAAACTGTTTTTT. Translated: CASSLTGTQDGEKLFF. The chain uses TRBV5-1 and TRBJ1-4, with D perhaps TRBD1 (6 bases). The V end lost 1 base, the J end lost 7 bases, and 17 bases lay between the germline ends. The CDR3 runs to 16 residues. Germline CDR1 reads SGHRS; CDR2 reads YFSETQ. The full variable domain, in which reference TRBV5-1 and TRBJ1-4 provide the parts outside the CDR3, is KAGVTQTPRYLIKTRGQQVTLSCSPISGHRSVSWYQQTPGQGLQFLFEYFSETQRNKGNFPGRFSGRQFSNSRSEMNVSTLELGDSALYLCASSLTGTQDGEKLFFGSGTQLSVL.